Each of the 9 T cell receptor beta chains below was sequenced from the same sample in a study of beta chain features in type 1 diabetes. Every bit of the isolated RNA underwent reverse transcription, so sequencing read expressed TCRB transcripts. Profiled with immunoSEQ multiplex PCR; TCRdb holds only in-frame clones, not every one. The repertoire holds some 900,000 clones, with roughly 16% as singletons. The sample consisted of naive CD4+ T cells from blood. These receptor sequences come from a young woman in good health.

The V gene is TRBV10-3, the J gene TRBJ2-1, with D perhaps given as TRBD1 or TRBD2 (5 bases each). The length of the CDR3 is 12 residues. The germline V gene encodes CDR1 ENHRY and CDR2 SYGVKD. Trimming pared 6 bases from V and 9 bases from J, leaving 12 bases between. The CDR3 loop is CAIRGDEGEQFF. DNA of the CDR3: TGTGCCATCAGGGGGGATGAGGGTGAGCAGTTCTTC.

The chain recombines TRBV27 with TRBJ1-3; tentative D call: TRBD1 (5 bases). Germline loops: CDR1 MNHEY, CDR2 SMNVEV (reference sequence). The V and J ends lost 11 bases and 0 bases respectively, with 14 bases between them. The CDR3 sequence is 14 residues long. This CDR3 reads CAPPRGSSGNTIYF. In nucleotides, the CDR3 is TGTGCCCCCCCCCGGGGGAGCTCTGGAAACACCATATATTTT.

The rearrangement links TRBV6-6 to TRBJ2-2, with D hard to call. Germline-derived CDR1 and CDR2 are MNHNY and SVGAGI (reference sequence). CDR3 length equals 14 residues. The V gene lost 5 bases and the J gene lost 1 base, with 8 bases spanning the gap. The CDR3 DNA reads TGTGCCAGCAGTCCGCCGGAGAACACCGGGGAGCTGTTTTTT. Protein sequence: CASSPPENTGELFF.

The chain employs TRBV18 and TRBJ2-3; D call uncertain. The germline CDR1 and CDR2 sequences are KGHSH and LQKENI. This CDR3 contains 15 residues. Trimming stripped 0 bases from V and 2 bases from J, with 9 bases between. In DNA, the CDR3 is TGTGCCAGCTCACCACCAATAGCCCACACAGATACGCAGTATTTT. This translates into CASSPPIAHTDTQYF.

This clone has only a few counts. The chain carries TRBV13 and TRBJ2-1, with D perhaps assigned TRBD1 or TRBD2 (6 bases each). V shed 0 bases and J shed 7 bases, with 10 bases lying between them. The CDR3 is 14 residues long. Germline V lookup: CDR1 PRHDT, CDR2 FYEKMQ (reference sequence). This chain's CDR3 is CASSLGGGRNEQFF. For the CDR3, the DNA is TGTGCCAGCAGCTTAGGAGGGGGGAGGAATGAGCAGTTCTTC.

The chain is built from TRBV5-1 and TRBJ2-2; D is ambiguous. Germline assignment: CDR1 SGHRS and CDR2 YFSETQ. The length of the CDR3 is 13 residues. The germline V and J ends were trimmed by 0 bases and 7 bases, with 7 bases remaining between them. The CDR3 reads CASSLERRGELFF. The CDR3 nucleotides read TGCGCCAGCAGCTTGGAGCGTCGCGGGGAGCTGTTTTTT.

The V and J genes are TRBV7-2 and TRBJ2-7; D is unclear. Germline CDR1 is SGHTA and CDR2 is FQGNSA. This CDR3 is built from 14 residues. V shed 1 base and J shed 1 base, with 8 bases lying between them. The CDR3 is CASSLGVQSYEQYF. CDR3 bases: TGTGCCAGCAGCTTAGGGGTTCAGTCCTACGAGCAGTACTTC.

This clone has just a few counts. DNA of the CDR3: TGTGCCAGCAGCCTCAGGGTTGGAGAGACCCAGTACTTC. Translating gives CASSLRVGETQYF. The gene calls are TRBV7-2 and TRBJ2-5, with D possibly being TRBD1 (5 bases). This CDR3 comprises 13 residues. V lost 5 bases, J lost 4 bases, and 11 bases lay in between. The V gene's germline CDR1 is SGHTA and CDR2 FQGNSA.

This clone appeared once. The CDR3 DNA reads TGTGCCAGCAGCTTGGGTCACAGCGGGAGTATGGAGACCCAGTACTTC. The encoded protein is CASSLGHSGSMETQYF. V gene TRBV7-9 combines with J gene TRBJ2-5; TRBD2 matches at 8 bases. The CDR3 is 16 amino acids. In germline, CDR1 is SEHNR, CDR2 FQNEAQ (reference sequence). V lost 3 bases to trimming and J lost 5 bases; unmatched junction nucleotides: 11.